At least ten counts were recorded for the clone carrying this T cell receptor beta chain. No antigen is known for it. The sample belongs to a study of T-cell memory formation after mild COVID-19. Study conclusions and caveats: Cross-reactive memory appears to have joined, as suggested by some responding clones showing up in pre-infection memory.

Per the germline V gene, CDR1 is KGHSH and CDR2 is LQKENI. V gave up 1 base and J gave up 1 base, with 7 bases separating them. The CDR3 consists of 15 residues. 5'RACE primed from the constant segment yielded TCR alpha and TCR beta cDNA libraries bearing sample barcodes and UMIs. TCRdb used MiXCR to reprocess the 5' RACE reads, holding one entry per CDR3 protein. The sample lists 40,000 to 55,000 distinct CDR3 sequences, more than 7% seen once, with 1.4% to 1.5% in the top ten. V is TRBV18 and J is TRBJ2-2, with D maybe TRBD2 (6 bases). Sequencing input: PBMCs or a T cell subset sorted from them (not recorded which). This clonotype was sampled from a man younger than 35 who had mild COVID-19 (a few samples of this study predate the infection). Cell type and time point are not known. In DNA form, the CDR3 reads TGTGCCAGCTCACCACTGCGGGGGAACACCGGGGAGCTGTTTTTT. As protein: CASSPLRGNTGELFF.